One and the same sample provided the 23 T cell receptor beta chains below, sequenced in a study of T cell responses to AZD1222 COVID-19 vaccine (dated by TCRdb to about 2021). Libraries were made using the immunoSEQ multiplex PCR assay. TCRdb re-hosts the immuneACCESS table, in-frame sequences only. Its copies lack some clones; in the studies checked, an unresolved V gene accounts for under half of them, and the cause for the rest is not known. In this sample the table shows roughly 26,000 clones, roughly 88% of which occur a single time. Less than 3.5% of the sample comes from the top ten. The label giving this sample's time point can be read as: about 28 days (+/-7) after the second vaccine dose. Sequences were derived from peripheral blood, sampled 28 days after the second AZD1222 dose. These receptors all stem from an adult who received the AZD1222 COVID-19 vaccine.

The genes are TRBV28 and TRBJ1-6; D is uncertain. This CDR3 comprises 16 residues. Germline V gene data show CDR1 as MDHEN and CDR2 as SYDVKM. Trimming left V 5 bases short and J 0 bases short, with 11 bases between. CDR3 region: CASSPDPSSYNSPLHF. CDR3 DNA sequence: TGTGCCAGCAGTCCCGACCCGAGCTCCTATAATTCACCCCTCCACTTT.

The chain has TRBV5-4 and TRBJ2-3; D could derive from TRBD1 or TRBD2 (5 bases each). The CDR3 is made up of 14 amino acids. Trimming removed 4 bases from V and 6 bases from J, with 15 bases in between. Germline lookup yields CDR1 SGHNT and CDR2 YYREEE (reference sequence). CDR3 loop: CASSIGDQRDTQYF. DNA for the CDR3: TGTGCCAGCAGCATCGGGGACCAGCGGGATACGCAGTATTTT.

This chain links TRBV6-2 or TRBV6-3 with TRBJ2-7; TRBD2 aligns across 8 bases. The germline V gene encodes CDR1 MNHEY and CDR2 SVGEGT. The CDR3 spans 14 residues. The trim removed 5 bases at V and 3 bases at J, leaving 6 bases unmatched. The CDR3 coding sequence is TGTGCCAGCAGTCTTAGCGGGGACTTCTACGAGCAGTACTTC. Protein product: CASSLSGDFYEQYF.

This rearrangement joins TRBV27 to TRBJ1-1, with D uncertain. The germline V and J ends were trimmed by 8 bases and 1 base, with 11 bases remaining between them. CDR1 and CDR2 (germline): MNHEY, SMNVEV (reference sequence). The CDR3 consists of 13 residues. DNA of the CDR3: TGTGCCAGCGGCCGGCATACGAACACTGAAGCTTTCTTT. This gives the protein CASGRHTNTEAFF.

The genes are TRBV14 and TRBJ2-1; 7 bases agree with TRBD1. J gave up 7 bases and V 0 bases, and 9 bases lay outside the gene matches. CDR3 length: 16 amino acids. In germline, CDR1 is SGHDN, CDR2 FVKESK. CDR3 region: CASSQDPGQRWNEQFF. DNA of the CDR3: TGTGCCAGCAGCCAAGATCCGGGACAGAGGTGGAATGAGCAGTTCTTC.

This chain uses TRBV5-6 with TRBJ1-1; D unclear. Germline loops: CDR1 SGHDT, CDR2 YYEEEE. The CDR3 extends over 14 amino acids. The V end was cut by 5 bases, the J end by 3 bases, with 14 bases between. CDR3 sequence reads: CASSWGGRDTEAFF. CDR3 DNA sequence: TGTGCCAGCAGTTGGGGAGGGCGGGACACTGAAGCTTTCTTT.

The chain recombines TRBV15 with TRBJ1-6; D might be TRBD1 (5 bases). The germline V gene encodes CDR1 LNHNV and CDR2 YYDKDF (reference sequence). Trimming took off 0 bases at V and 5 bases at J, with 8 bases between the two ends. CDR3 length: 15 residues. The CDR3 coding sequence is TGTGCCACCAGCAGAGATAGGGGTGATAATTCACCCCTCCACTTT. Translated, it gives CATSRDRGDNSPLHF.

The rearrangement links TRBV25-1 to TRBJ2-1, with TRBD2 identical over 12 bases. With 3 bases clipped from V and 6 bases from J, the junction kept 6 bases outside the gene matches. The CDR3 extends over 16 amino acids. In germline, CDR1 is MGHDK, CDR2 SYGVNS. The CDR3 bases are TGTGCCAGCAGTGACGCTAGCGGGGGGGCCCTCAATGAGCAGTTCTTC. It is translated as CASSDASGGALNEQFF.

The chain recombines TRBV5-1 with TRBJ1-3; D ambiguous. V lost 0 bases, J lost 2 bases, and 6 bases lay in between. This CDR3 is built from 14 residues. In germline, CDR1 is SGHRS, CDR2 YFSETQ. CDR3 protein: CASSLEGTGNTIYF. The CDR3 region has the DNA TGCGCCAGCAGCTTGGAAGGGACTGGAAACACCATATATTTT.

The chain's CDR3 is CASSPLDSYNSPLHF. In DNA form, the CDR3 reads TGTGCCAGCTCACCTCTGGACTCCTATAATTCACCCCTCCACTTT. V is TRBV18 and J is TRBJ1-6; D gene ambiguous. Trimming removed 3 bases from V and 0 bases from J, with 6 bases in between. CDR3 length equals 15 residues. Germline CDR1 and CDR2: KGHSH and LQKENI.

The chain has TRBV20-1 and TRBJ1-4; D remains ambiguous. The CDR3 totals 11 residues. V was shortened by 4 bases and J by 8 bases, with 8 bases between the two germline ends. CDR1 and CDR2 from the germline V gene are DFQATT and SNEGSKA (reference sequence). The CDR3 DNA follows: TGCAGTGCTACTGCAGGAGAAAAACTGTTTTTT. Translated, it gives CSATAGEKLFF.

The CDR3 coding sequence is TGTGCCAGTCAGCCTGGGCGCAGGGGAAATGAAAAACTGTTTTTT. It codes for CASQPGRRGNEKLFF. This chain links TRBV19 with TRBJ1-4; D is perhaps TRBD1 (6 bases). Trimming removed 8 bases at V and 5 bases at J, with 18 bases between. This CDR3 is built from 15 residues. Germline assignment: CDR1 LNHDA and CDR2 SQIVND (reference sequence). The whole variable domain, remainder taken from reference TRBV19 and TRBJ1-4, is DGGITQSPKYLFRKEGQNVTLSCEQNLNHDAMYWYRQDPGQGLRLIYYSQIVNDFQKGDIAEGYSVSREKKESFPLTVTSAQKNPTAFYLCASQPGRRGNEKLFFGSGTQLSVL.

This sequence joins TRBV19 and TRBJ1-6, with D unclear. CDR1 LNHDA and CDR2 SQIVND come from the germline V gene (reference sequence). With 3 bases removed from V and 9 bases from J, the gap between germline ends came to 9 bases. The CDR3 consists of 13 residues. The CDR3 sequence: CASSMSGRSPLHF. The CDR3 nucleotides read TGTGCCAGTAGTATGAGCGGGCGTTCACCCCTCCACTTT.

For the CDR3, the DNA is TGTGCCAGCAGCTTAGAGCAGGGAGCTAATGAAAAACTGTTTTTT. It encodes CASSLEQGANEKLFF. V gene TRBV7-2 combines with J gene TRBJ1-4; tentatively, D is TRBD1 (5 bases). V gave up 1 base and J gave up 3 bases, with 9 bases separating them. Germline V CDR1 and CDR2: SGHTA, FQGNSA. This CDR3 region has 15 residues.

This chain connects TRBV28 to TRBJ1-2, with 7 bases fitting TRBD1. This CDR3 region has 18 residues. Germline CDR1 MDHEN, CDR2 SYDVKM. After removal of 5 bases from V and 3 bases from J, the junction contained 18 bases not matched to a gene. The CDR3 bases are TGTGCCAGCAGTGGGACCGGGACAGCGGCTTTAAACTACTATGGCTACACCTTC. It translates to CASSGTGTAALNYYGYTF.

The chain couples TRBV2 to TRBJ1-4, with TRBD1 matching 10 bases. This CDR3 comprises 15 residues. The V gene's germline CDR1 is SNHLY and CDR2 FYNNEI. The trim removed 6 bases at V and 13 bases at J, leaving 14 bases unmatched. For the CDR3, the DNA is TGTGCCAGCAGCGAGACAGGGGGCGGATTGAAAATACTGTTTTTT. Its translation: CASSETGGGLKILFF. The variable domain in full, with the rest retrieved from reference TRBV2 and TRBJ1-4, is EPEVTQTPSHQVTQMGQEVILRCVPISNHLYFYWYRQILGQKVEFLVSFYNNEISEKSEIFDDQFSVERPDGSNFTLKIRSTKLEDSAMYFCASSETGGGLKILFFGSGTQLSVL.

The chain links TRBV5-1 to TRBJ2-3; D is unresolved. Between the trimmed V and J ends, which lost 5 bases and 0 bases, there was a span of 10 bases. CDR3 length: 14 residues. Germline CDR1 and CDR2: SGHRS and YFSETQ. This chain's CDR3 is CASSRYSSTDTQYF. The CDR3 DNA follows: TGCGCCAGCAGTAGGTATTCTAGCACAGATACGCAGTATTTT.

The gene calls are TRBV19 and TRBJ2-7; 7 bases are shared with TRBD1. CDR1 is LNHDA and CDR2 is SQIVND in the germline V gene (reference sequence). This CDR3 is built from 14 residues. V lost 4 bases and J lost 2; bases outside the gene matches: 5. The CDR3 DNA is TGTGCCAGTAGTAGACAGGGTCTAACCTACGAGCAGTACTTC. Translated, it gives CASSRQGLTYEQYF. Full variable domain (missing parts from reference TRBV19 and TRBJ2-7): DGGITQSPKYLFRKEGQNVTLSCEQNLNHDAMYWYRQDPGQGLRLIYYSQIVNDFQKGDIAEGYSVSREKKESFPLTVTSAQKNPTAFYLCASSRQGLTYEQYFGPGTRLTVT.

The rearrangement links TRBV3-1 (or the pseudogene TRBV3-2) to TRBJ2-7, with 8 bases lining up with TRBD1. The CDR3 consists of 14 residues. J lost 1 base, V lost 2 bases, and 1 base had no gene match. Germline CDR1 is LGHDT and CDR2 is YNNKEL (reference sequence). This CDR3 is CASSQYRGSYEQYF. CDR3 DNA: TGTGCCAGCAGCCAATACAGGGGGTCCTACGAGCAGTACTTC.

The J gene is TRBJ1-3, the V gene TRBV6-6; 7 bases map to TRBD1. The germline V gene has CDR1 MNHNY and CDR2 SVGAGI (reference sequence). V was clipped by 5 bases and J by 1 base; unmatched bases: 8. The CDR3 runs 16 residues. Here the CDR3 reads CASSRTGSLSGNTIYF. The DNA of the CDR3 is TGTGCCAGCAGTCGGACAGGTTCCCTGTCTGGAAACACCATATATTTT.

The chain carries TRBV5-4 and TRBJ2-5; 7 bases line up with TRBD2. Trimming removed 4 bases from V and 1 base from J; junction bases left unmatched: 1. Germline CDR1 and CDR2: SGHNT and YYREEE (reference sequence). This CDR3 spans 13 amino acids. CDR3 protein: CASSGGGQETQYF. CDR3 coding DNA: TGTGCCAGCAGCGGGGGGGGCCAAGAGACCCAGTACTTC.

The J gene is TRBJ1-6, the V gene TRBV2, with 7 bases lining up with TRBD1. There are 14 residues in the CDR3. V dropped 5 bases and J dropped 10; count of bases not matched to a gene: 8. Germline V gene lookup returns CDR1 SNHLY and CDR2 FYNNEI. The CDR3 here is CASSRTGLPSPLHF. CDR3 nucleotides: TGTGCCAGCAGTCGGACAGGTCTCCCCTCACCCCTCCACTTT.

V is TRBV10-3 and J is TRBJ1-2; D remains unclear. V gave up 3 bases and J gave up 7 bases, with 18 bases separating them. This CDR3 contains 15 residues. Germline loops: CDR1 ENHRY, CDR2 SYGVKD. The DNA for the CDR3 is TGTGCCATCAGTGAAGCCGGGATGGGTTTTAGTGGCTACACCTTC. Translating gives CAISEAGMGFSGYTF.